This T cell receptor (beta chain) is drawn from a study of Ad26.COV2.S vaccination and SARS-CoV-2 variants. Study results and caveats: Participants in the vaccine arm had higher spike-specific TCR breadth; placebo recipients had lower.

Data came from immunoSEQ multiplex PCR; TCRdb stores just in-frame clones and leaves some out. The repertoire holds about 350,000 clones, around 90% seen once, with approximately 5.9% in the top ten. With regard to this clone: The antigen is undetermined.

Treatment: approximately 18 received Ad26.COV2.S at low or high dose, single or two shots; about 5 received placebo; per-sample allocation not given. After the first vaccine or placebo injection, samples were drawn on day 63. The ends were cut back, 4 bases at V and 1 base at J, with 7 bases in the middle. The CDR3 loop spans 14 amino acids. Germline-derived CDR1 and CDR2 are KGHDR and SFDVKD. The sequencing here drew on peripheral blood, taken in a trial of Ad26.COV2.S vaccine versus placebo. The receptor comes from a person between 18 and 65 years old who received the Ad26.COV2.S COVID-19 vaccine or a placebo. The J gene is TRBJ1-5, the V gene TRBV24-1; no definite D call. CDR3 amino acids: CATSETTSNQPQHF. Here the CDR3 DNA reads TGTGCCACCAGTGAAACGACGAGCAATCAGCCCCAGCATTTT.